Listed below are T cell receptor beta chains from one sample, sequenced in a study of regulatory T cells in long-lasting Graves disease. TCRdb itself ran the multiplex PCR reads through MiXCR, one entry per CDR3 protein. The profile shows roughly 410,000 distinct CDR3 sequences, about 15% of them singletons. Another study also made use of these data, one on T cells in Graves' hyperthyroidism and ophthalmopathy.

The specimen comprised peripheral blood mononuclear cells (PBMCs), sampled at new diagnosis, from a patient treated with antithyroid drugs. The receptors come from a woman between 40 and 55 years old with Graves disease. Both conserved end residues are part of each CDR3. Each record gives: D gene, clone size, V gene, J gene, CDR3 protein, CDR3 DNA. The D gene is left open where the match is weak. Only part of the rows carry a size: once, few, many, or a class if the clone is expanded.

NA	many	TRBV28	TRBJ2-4	CASSPEGLNYGNIQYF	TGTGCCAGCAGTCCCGAAGGACTAAATTACGGAAACATTCAGTACTTC
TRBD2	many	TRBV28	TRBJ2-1	CASSAGTIEQFF	TGTGCCAGCAGTGCAGGGACTATTGAGCAGTTCTTC
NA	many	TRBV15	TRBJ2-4	CATSSRGGWNIQYF	TGTGCCACCAGCAGCAGGGGCGGGTGGAACATTCAGTACTTC
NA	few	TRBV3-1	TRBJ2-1	CASSQEALGLYEQFF	TGTGCCAGCAGCCAAGAGGCCTTGGGTTTGTATGAGCAGTTCTTC
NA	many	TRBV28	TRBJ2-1	CASSLILAPYNEQFF	TGTGCCAGCAGCCTTATTTTAGCCCCCTACAATGAGCAGTTCTTC
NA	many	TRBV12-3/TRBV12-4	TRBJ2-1	CASSPDWAYNEQFF	TGTGCCAGCAGCCCCGACTGGGCCTACAATGAGCAGTTCTTC
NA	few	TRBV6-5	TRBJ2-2	CASSYGLSTGELFF	TGTGCCAGCAGTTACGGTTTATCCACCGGGGAGCTGTTTTTT
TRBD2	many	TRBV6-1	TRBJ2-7	CASSGLAGVYEQYF	TGTGCCAGCAGTGGACTAGCGGGAGTTTACGAGCAGTACTTC
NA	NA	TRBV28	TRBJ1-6	CASSFPPRGANNSPLHF	TGTGCCAGCAGTTTCCCCCCTAGAGGGGCGAATAATTCACCCCTCCACTTT
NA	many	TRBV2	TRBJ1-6	CASSEGILFSPLHF	TGTGCCAGCAGTGAAGGAATACTGTTTTCACCCCTCCACTTT
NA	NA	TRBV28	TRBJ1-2	CASSLPVNYGYTF	TGTGCCAGCAGTTTGCCTGTGAACTATGGCTACACCTTC
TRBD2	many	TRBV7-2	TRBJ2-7	CASSPSGELSYEQYF	TGTGCCAGCAGCCCCAGCGGGGAACTCTCTTACGAGCAGTACTTC